This TCR beta chain was found in a study of cytomegalovirus exposure and HLA in healthy donors. Notes on the study in general: In a later analysis, the majority of CMV-associated beta chains seemingly showed HLA restriction. Analysis performed later found about 18,000 TCR beta sequences associated with HLA alleles at 0.05 false discovery rate. Investigators reported over 150 TCR beta chains as tied to cytomegalovirus. Reportedly, cytomegalovirus status was diagnosed with high sensitivity and specificity.

In its sample, this clone was seen a few times. Its antigen remains unknown. The PCR was carried out with 60 Vbeta primers and 13 Jbeta primers. The data were produced by immunoSEQ multiplex PCR, yet TCRdb's version contains in-frame clones alone and is incomplete. The sample lists 150,000 to 200,000 clones, more than 65% occurring once. This CDR3 contains 15 residues. Losses at the gene ends were 4 bases for V and 0 bases for J; bases not matched to a gene: 4. Germline V gene data show CDR1 as SGHDN and CDR2 as FVKESK. This sequence originates from a male donor in good health and CMV-seronegative. Sample: PBMCs. V usage is TRBV14 and J usage is TRBJ1-1, with TRBD1 matching over 8 bases. The DNA for the CDR3 is TGTGCCAGCAGCCCTCAGGGGGCCCTGAACACTGAAGCTTTCTTT. This codes for CASSPQGALNTEAFF.